Shown below are 3 T cell receptor beta chains from a single sample sequenced in a study of T-cell memory formation after mild COVID-19. TCRdb re-derived calls from the 5' RACE reads in MiXCR, one entry per CDR3 protein. Among 350,000 to 500,000 distinct CDR3 sequences listed, about a sixth were seen once. Sequencing used PBMCs or a T cell subset sorted from them (not recorded which). Receptor source: a man aged 18 to 29 who had mild COVID-19 (a few samples of this study predate the infection). Cell type and time point are not known.

The CDR3 bases are TGCGCCAGCAGCCAAGATTACGGGGGCGAGCAGTTCTTC. Translating gives CASSQDYGGEQFF. The genes are TRBV4-3 and TRBJ2-1; TRBD1 or TRBD2 may be the D gene (6 bases each). Germline lookup yields CDR1 LGHNA and CDR2 YSLEER. With 0 bases removed from V and 10 bases from J, the gap between germline ends came to 10 bases. There are 13 residues in the CDR3.

This chain links TRBV10-3 with TRBJ2-2; D could derive from TRBD1 or TRBD2 (6 bases each). Trimming removed 7 bases from V and 1 base from J, with 16 bases in between. The CDR3 has 16 amino acids. Germline V gene sequence: CDR1 ENHRY, CDR2 SYGVKD. The CDR3 region has the DNA TGTGCCATCACTCCCCTCGGGGGCCAGAACACCGGGGAGCTGTTTTTT. Amino acid sequence: CAITPLGGQNTGELFF.

This chain uses TRBV4-3 with TRBJ1-6; no firm D call. V shed 0 bases and J shed 10 bases, with 16 bases lying between them. The germline CDR1 and CDR2 sequences are LGHNA and YSLEER. The CDR3 contains 16 residues. The DNA of the CDR3 is TGCGCCAGCAGCCAAGATCACGGACCGAGGCTCTCACCCCTCCACTTT. It codes for CASSQDHGPRLSPLHF.